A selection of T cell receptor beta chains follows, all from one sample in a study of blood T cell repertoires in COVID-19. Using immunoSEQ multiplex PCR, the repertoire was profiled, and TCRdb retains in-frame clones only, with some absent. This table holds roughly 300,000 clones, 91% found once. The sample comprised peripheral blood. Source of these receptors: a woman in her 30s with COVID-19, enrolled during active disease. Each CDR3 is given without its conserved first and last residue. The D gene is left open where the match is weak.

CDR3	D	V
AWSVNRDQPQH	NA	TRBV30
ASSIGTGYQPQH	TRBD1	TRBV19
ASWTGSGYT	TRBD1	TRBV10-2
SVEVQGSNTEAF	NA	TRBV29-1
ATSRDPTSGGETQY	TRBD2	TRBV15
ASSRRLSGRTGEQY	TRBD2	TRBV19
ASSQDYLAGGNEQF	TRBD2	TRBV3-1/TRBV3-2
ATGGGLADYNEQF	TRBD2	TRBV10-3
ASSPGRKDNEQF	NA	TRBV13
ASSLVRGAYEQY	NA	TRBV5-4
ASSLYGGKGSNQPQH	NA	TRBV7-9
ASSELGPLSYGYT	NA	TRBV2
AWSGGTSGRLQQY	TRBD2	TRBV30
ASSVVGTGNTEAF	TRBD1	TRBV9
ASSPDRDWADTQY	TRBD1	TRBV5-4
ASSLEGTGELF	NA	TRBV5-1
AISGVGALDEQY	NA	TRBV10-3
ASTWGQGAWTEAF	TRBD1	TRBV6-5
ASSLVAERPEAF	NA	TRBV5-1
ATSRDPHRLAGYNEQF	TRBD2	TRBV15
ASSLVPEDTEAF	NA	TRBV5-1
ASSPPSGGNSPLH	TRBD1	TRBV18
ASRGLAGDYEQY	TRBD2	TRBV5-1
ASSLSTTGGVAPLH	TRBD1	TRBV27
ASSLQTGGTEAF	TRBD1	TRBV5-1
ASGQDRAPDTQY	TRBD1	TRBV27
ASSELPGQPKNRETQY	TRBD1	TRBV6-4
ASSPSKHTEAF	NA	TRBV11-1
ASSLALQGQPQH	NA	TRBV7-8
ASSIGQGIHEQY	TRBD1	TRBV7-8
ASSLYGSLLVGPSSYNEQF	NA	TRBV28
AIDGTLSYEQY	NA	TRBV6-5
ASSRLAGAAQY	TRBD2	TRBV28
ASNPRGGPQETQY	TRBD2	TRBV5-4
ASSQTGGAEQY	TRBD1	TRBV5-1
ASQGHPLDEQY	NA	TRBV7-9
ASSSDSRLYT	NA	TRBV11-2
ASSWAGGNTGELF	TRBD2	TRBV19
ASSQETGSNQPQH	NA	TRBV3-1/TRBV3-2
ASSPRTGPGVNSPLH	NA	TRBV27
ASSFGGSGKNIQY	TRBD2	TRBV11-2
ASSRPTGGELF	NA	TRBV5-5
ASSYLRDRGYT	TRBD1	TRBV11-2
ASSLDRVSGNTIY	TRBD1	TRBV5-1
ASSYTLANNEQF	NA	TRBV27
ASSSTQGGYGYT	TRBD1	TRBV6-5
SVERTGDYGYT	TRBD1	TRBV29-1
ASSLGAGVSYEQY	TRBD2	TRBV7-3
ASSWDSVNTEAF	TRBD1	TRBV2
AISDEGRTYNEQF	NA	TRBV10-3
ASSLAGRNGYT	NA	TRBV5-1